Detailed here is one T cell receptor beta chain. The authors built TCR beta libraries using iRepertoire HTBI primers and Arm-PCR of CDR3 regions. TCRdb called the multiplex PCR reads again in MiXCR, with one record for every CDR3 protein. The table shows roughly 610,000 distinct CDR3 sequences, with about 16% occurring only once. The time point was: newly diagnosed GD, antithyroid drugs for less than 3 months. Making the TCR library involved RNA that had been extracted from PBMCs. From an endocrinology department in Xi'an, China, came the patients. The data were obtained in a study of regulatory T cells in long-lasting Graves disease. These data were also reused for a study on T cells in Graves' hyperthyroidism and ophthalmopathy. That paper notes: Exclusion of a patient resulted from uncontrolled infection, other autoimmune disease, pregnancy or lactation.

The source is a man aged 18 to 29 with Graves disease. The sequenced sample was peripheral blood mononuclear cells (PBMCs), obtained at new diagnosis, from a patient treated with antithyroid drugs.

CDR3 amino acids: CASSQDRRFYTF. The CDR3 DNA is TGTGCCAGCAGCCAAGATAGAAGGTTTTACACCTTC. V usage is TRBV3-1 and J usage is TRBJ1-2; D is undetermined. The CDR3 runs to 12 residues. V was clipped by 0 bases and J by 11 bases, with 10 bases between them. Looked up from germline, CDR1 is LGHDT and CDR2 is YNNKEL (reference sequence).